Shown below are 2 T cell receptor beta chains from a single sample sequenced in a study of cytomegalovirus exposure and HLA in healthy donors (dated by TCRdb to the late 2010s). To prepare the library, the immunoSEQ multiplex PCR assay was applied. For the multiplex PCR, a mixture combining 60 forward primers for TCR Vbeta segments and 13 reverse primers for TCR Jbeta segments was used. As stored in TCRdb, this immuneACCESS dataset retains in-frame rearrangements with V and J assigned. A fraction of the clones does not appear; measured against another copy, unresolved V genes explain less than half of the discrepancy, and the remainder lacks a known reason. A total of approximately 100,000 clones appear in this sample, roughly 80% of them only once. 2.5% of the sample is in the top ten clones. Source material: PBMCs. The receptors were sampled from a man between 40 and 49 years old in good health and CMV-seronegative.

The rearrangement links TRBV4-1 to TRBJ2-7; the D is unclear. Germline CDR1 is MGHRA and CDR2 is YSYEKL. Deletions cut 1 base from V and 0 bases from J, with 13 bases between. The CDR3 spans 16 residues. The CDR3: CASSQGSARLSYEQYF. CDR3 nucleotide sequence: TGCGCCAGCAGCCAAGGGAGCGCTAGGCTCTCCTACGAGCAGTACTTC.

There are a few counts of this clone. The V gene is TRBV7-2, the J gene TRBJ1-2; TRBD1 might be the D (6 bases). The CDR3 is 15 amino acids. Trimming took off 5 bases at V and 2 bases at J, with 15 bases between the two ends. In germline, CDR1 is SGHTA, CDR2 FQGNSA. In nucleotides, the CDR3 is TGTGCCAGCAGCCCCGGGACACGGATGAACTATGGCTACACCTTC. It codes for CASSPGTRMNYGYTF.